This T cell receptor beta chain stems from a study of blood T cell repertoires in COVID-19. As for the study in general: T cells, B-cell-depleted T cells, or PBMCs supplied cDNA or gDNA.

Measured with immunoSEQ multiplex PCR; TCRdb has only the in-frame clones, and not every one. This repertoire shows 120,000 to 150,000 clones, about 82% found once; its top ten account for about 3%. This clone has just a few counts. Germline V gives CDR1 MDHEN, CDR2 SYDVKM. This CDR3 has 14 amino acids. V shed 6 bases and J shed 3 bases, with 14 bases lying between them. The sequence derives from a woman aged 40 to 50 with active or convalescent COVID-19. The gene calls are TRBV28 and TRBJ1-1, with D possibly being TRBD1 (6 bases). What was sequenced was peripheral blood. The CDR3: CASSFGGRDTEAFF. Written as DNA, the CDR3 is TGTGCCAGCAGCTTTGGGGGCAGGGACACTGAAGCTTTCTTT.